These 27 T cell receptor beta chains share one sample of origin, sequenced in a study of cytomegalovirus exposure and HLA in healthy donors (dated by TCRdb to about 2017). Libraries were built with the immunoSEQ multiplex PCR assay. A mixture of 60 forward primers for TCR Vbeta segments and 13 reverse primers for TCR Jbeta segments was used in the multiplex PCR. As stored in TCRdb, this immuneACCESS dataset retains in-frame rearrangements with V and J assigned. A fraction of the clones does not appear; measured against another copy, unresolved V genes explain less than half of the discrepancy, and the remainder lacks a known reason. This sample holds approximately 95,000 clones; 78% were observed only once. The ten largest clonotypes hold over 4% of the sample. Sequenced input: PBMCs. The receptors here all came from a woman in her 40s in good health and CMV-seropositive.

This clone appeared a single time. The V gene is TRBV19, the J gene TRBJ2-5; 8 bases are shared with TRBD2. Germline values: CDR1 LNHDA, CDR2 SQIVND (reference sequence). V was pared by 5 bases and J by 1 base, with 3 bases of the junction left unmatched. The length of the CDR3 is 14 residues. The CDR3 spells CASSPRGGQETQYF. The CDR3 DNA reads TGTGCCAGTAGTCCCCGGGGGGGCCAAGAGACCCAGTACTTC.

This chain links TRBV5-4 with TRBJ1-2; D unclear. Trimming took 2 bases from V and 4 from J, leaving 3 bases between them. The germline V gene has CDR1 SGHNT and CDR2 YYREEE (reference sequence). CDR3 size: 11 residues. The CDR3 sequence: CASSFSYGYTF. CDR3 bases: TGTGCCAGCAGCTTCTCCTATGGCTACACCTTC.

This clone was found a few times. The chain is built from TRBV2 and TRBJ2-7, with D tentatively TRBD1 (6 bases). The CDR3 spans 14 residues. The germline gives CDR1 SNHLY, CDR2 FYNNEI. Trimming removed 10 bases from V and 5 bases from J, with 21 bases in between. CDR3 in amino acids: CATKLSFGGHEQYF. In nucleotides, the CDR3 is TGTGCCACAAAGCTGTCGTTTGGGGGCCACGAGCAGTACTTC. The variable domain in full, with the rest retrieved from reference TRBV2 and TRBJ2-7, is EPEVTQTPSHQVTQMGQEVILRCVPISNHLYFYWYRQILGQKVEFLVSFYNNEISEKSEIFDDQFSVERPDGSNFTLKIRSTKLEDSAMYFCATKLSFGGHEQYFGPGTRLTVT.

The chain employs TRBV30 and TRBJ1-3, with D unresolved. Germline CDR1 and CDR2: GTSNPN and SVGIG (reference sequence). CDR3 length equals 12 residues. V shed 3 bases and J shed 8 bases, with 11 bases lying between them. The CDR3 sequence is CAWRIGGHTIYF. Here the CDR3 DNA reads TGTGCCTGGAGAATCGGAGGCCACACCATATATTTT.

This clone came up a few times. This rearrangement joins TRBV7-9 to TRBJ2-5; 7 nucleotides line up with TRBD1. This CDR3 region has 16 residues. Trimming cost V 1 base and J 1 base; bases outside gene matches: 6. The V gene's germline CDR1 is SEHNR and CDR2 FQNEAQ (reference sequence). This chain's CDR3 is CASSLVDRAPQETQYF. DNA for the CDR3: TGTGCCAGCAGCTTAGTCGACAGGGCCCCCCAAGAGACCCAGTACTTC.

The CDR3 DNA follows: TGCAGCGTGGACCCGGGGAAGACCCAGTACTTC. It is translated as CSVDPGKTQYF. V is TRBV29-1 and J is TRBJ2-5; a possible D gene is TRBD2 (5 bases). Germline V gene data show CDR1 as SQVTM and CDR2 as ANQGSEA. Trimming shortened V by 6 bases and J by 6 bases, and 11 bases separated the two germline ends. The CDR3 runs 11 residues.

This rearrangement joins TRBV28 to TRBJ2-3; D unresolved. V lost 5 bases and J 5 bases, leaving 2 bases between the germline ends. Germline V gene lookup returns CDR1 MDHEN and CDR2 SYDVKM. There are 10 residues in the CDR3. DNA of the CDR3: TGTGCCAGCAGTCAAGATACGCAGTATTTT. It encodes CASSQDTQYF.

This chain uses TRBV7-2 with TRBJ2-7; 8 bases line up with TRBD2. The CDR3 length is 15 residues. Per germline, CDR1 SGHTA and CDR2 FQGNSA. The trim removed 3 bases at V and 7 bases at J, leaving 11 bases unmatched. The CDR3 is CASSLWAGGWEEQYF. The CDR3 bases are TGTGCCAGCAGCTTGTGGGCGGGGGGTTGGGAAGAGCAGTACTTC.

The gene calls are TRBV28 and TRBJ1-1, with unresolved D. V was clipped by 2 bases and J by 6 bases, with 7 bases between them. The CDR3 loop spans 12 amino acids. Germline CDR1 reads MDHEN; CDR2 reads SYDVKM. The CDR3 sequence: CASSLQRAEAFF. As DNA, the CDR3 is TGTGCCAGCAGTTTACAGAGGGCTGAAGCTTTCTTT.

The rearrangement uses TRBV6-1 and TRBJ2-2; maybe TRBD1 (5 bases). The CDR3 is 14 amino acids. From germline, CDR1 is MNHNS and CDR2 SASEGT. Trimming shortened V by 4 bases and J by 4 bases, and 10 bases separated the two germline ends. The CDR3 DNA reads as TGTGCCAGCAGTGGCCAGGGATCCACCGGGGAGCTGTTTTTT. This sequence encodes CASSGQGSTGELFF.

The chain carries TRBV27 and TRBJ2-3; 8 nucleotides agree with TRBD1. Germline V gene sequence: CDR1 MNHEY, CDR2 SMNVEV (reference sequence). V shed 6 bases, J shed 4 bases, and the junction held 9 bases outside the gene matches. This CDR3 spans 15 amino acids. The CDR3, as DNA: TGTGCCAGCAGCTTACAGGGGGGCAATTCAGATACGCAGTATTTT. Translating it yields CASSLQGGNSDTQYF.

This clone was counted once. This CDR3 is CASSTGQGGFNEQFF. Here the CDR3 DNA reads TGTGCCAGCAGCACCGGGCAGGGTGGTTTTAACGAGCAGTTCTTC. The gene calls are TRBV27 and TRBJ2-1; D may be TRBD1 (5 bases). V lost 6 bases to trimming and J lost 10 bases, with 22 bases between them. From germline, CDR1 is MNHEY and CDR2 SMNVEV (reference sequence). The CDR3 length is 15 residues.

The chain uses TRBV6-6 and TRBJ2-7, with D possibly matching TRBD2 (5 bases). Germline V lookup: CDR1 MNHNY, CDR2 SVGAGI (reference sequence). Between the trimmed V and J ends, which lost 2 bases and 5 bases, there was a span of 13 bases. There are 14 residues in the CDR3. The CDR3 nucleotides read TGTGCCAGCAGTTACGAGGGTGCGGTGGACGAGCAGTACTTC. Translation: CASSYEGAVDEQYF.

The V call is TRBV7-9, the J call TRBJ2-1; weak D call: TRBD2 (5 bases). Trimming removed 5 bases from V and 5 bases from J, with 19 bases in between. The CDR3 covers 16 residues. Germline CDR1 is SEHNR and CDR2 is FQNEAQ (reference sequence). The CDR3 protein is CASSPSVGGSNNEQFF. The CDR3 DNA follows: TGTGCCAGCAGCCCCAGTGTAGGAGGCTCGAACAATGAGCAGTTCTTC.

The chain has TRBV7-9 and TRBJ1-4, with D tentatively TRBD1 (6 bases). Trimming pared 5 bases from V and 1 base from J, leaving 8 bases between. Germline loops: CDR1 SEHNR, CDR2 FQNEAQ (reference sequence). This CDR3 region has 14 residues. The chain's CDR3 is CASSRGQTNEKLFF. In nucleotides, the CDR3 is TGTGCCAGCAGCCGGGGACAAACTAATGAAAAACTGTTTTTT.

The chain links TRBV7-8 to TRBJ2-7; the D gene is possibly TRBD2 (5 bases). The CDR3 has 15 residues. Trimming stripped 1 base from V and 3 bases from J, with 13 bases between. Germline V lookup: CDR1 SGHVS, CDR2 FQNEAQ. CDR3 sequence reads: CASSLDSGPRYEQYF. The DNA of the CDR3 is TGTGCCAGCAGCTTAGACAGCGGACCTCGCTACGAGCAGTACTTC.

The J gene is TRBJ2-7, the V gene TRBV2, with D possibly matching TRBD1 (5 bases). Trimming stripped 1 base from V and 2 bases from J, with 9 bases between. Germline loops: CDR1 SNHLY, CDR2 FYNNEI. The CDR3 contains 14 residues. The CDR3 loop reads CASSEVQGPYEQYF. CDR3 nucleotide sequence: TGTGCCAGCAGTGAAGTGCAGGGCCCCTACGAGCAGTACTTC.

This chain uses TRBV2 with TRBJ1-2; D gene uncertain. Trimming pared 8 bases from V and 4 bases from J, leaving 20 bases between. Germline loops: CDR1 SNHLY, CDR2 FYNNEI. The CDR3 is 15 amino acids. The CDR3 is CASHTTLSGGYGYTF. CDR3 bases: TGTGCCAGCCATACCACTCTTTCGGGAGGCTATGGCTACACCTTC.

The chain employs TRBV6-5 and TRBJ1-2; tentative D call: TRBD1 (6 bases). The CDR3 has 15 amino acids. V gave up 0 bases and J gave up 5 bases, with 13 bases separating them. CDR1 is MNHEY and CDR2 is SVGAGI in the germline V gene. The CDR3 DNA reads TGTGCCAGCAGTTACTCGATCGACAGGCCATATGGCTACACCTTC. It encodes CASSYSIDRPYGYTF.

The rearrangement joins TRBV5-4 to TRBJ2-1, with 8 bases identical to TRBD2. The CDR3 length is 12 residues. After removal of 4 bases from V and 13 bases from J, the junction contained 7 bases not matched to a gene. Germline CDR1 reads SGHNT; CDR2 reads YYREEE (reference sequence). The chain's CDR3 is CASSAPGLVQFF. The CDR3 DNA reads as TGTGCCAGCAGCGCCCCGGGACTAGTTCAGTTCTTC.

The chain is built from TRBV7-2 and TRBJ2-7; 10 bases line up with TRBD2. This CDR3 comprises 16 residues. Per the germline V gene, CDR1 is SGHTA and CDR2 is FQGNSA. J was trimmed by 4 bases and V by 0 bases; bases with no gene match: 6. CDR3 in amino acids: CASSLAVAGGLYEQYF. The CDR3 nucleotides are TGTGCCAGCAGCTTAGCTGTAGCGGGAGGTTTGTACGAGCAGTACTTC.

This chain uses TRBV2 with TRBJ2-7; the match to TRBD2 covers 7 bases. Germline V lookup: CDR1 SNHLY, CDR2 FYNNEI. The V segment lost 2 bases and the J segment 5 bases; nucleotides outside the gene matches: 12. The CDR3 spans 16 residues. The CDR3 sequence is CASSERLGGVVDEQYF. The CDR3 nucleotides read TGTGCCAGCAGTGAACGTTTGGGGGGGGTGGTGGACGAGCAGTACTTC.

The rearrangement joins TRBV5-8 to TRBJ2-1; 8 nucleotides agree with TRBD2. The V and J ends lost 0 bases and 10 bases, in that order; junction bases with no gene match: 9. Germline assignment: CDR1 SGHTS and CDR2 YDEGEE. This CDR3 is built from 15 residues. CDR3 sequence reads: CASSLGQGEREEQFF. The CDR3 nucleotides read TGTGCCAGCAGCTTGGGTCAGGGTGAGCGGGAGGAGCAGTTCTTC.

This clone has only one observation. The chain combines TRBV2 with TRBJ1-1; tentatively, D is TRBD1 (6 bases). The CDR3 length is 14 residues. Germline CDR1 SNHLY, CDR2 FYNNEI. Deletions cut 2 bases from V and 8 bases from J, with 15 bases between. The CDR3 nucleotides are TGTGCCAGCAGTGAATATATAACAGGGATCGAAGCTTTCTTT. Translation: CASSEYITGIEAFF.

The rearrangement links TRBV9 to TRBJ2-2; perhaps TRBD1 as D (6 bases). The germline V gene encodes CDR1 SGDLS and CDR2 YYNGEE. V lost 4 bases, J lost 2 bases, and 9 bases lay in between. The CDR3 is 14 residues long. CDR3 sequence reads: CASSRDINTGELFF. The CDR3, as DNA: TGTGCCAGCAGCAGGGACATCAACACCGGGGAGCTGTTTTTT.

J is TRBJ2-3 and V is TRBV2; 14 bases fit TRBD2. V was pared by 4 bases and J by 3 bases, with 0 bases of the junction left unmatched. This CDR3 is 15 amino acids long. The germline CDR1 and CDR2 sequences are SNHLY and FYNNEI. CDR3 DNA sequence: TGTGCCAGCAGTGGACTAGCGGGAGGGACAGATACGCAGTATTTT. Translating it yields CASSGLAGGTDTQYF.

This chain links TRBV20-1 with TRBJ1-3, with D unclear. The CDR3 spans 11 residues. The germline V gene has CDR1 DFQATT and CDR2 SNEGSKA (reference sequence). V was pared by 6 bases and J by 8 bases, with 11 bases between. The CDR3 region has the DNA TGCAGTGCCCGAGGGCCCGACACCATATATTTT. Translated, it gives CSARGPDTIYF.